The present T cell receptor (beta chain) was sequenced within a study of shared T cell receptors in the human thymus. The table came from immunoSEQ multiplex PCR; TCRdb's copy has only in-frame clones and leaves some out. The table lists 630,000 or so clones, approximately 89% of them singletons. The V segment lost 5 bases and the J segment 5 bases; nucleotides outside the gene matches: 8. The CDR3 spans 14 residues. Germline loops: CDR1 MDHEN, CDR2 SYDVKM. The sample was also reused in another study, on human thymus T cells. That work contributes: Resections that were taken during corrective heart surgery supplied the thymus tissue.

The sequenced material came from thymocytes. The clonotype originates from a boy under three years old with a congenital heart defect. This chain joins TRBV28 and TRBJ2-7; 8 positions agree with TRBD1. The chain's CDR3 is CASSLRQGSHEQYF. The CDR3, as DNA: TGTGCCAGCAGTCTCCGACAGGGGTCCCACGAGCAGTACTTC.